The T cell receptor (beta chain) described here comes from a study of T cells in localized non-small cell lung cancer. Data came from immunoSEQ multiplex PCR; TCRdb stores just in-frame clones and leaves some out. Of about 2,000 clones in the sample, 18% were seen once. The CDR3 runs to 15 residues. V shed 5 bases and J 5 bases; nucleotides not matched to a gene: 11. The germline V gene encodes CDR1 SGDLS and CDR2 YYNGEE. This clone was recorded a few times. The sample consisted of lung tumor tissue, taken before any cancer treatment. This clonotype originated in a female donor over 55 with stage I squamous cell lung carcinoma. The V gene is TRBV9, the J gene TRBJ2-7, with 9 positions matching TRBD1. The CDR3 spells CASSLSGQGTHEQYF. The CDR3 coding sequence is TGTGCCAGCAGTCTTTCCGGACAGGGGACCCACGAGCAGTACTTC.